The subject of this entry is one T cell receptor (beta chain). What this receptor recognizes is not known. Base qualities are not provided; no much larger clone lies one nucleotide away. This sample stems from a study of Graves' ophthalmopathy and Graves' hyperthyroidism (dated by TCRdb to the late 2010s). Broadly, across the study: Peripheral blood samples were taken at the time of initial diagnosis, before any treatment was given. An independent validation cohort comprised some 19 hyperthyroidism patients and over 15 patients who later progressed from hyperthyroidism to ophthalmopathy. In more than five hyperthyroidism patients, the T-cell repertoires found in thyroid tissue were compared with those found in blood. The study used signatures of the TCR beta repertoire to tell Graves' ophthalmopathy apart from Graves' hyperthyroidism and to predict which patients would progress to ophthalmopathy. Once sampling was done, hyperthyroidism patients were given methimazole at a starting dose of 30 mg daily, while ophthalmopathy patients were given high-dose intravenous methylprednisolone. In total, some 130 blood samples were TCR-sequenced: some 40 ophthalmopathy, approximately 80 hyperthyroidism and 17 hyperthyroidism-to-ophthalmopathy patients. To explore V-J signatures that distinguish ophthalmopathy from hyperthyroidism, a discovery set of 100 patients was enrolled, made up of under 50 with ophthalmopathy and 57 with stable hyperthyroidism.

CDR1 and CDR2 (SGHTA, FQGNSA) derive from the germline V gene. Including the terminal cysteine and phenylalanine, the CDR3 comprises 15 residues. Kept here is only the CDR3 DNA, which spans 45 bases and is read in frame from base 1. For repertoire sequencing, TCR beta CDR3 regions were amplified from RNA transcripts. The first round of RT-PCR was done with HTBI primers and the Qiagen OneStep RT-PCR kit, and was followed by a second round of multiplex PCR, then size selection and purification. Sequencing of the libraries was carried out on an Illumina HiSeq2000 in paired-end mode with 100 bp reads. Concerning the study's data processing: SOAPnuke was used for read processing, and reads with adapters, uncalled bases, a mean Phred below 15, or no exact constant-primer or identifier match were discarded. High-quality paired reads were merged with COPE v1.2.5. Clonotypes were defined as unique nucleotide sequences and were aligned to IMGT TRB V, D and J references using MiTCR v1.1. Analysis was restricted to V-J combinations with a frequency above 0.0001, which covered 99% to 99.2% of repertoires. For each V-J combination, a TCR clonal expansion and chaos score was defined as F50 clonal expansion divided by the chaos observed in the TCRdist matrix. Welch's t-statistics and random forest were used to narrow the features down to around 12 V-J combinations, which were then fed into a naive Bayes classifier. The similarity between thyroid and blood repertoires was quantified using the Morisita-Horn index. TCRdb reanalyzed the raw reads on its own, using fastp at Q25 for trimming and MiXCR for clone calling, and kept in-frame beta chains. Rows are combined by CDR3 protein, so each entry shows the most common genes and DNA. The V and J calls follow TCRdb's processing rather than the paper's. This sample is represented by 200,000 to 300,000 distinct CDR3 sequences; about 47% of them were singletons. The leading ten clones occupy around 47% of the sample.

What the research found in general, with its limitations: No statistical method was used to set the sample size in advance, and the investigators knew which group each participant was assigned to. In validation, the model predicted ophthalmopathy progression with about 70% sensitivity and roughly 72% specificity; some twelve predicted patients were CT-confirmed with GO in a median of around 6 months. In cross-validation, the 13-signature model distinguished ophthalmopathy from stable hyperthyroidism with 85% to 90% sensitivity and almost 83% specificity, and in the test set the corresponding values were approximately 80% and 68%. Most of the expanded thyroid clonotypes with a frequency above 0.001 were also detected in blood, and it was suggested that the thyroid immune response may be reflected by blood repertoires.

Patients with ophthalmopathy had moderately to severely active disease, with a Clinical Activity Score of 3 or more, a NOSPECS grade of 4 or more, and a disease duration of less than 3 months. Patients with other autoimmune diseases, uncontrolled infections, pregnancy or lactation were excluded from the study. Clinical symptoms, serum thyroxine, TRAb, thyroid ultrasound and orbital computed tomography were used for diagnosis. Using Ficoll-Paque density gradient centrifugation, PBMCs were isolated from about 9.2 ml of fresh peripheral blood. Trizol reagent was used to extract the total RNA, and its quality was then checked on an Agilent 2100 Bioanalyzer.

This clonotype was sampled from an adult man with Graves' ophthalmopathy. Sequencing input: peripheral blood. The sequence links TRBV7-2 to TRBJ2-5; TRBD2 might be the D gene, on 5 matching bases. The last part of the DNA fits TRBJ2-1 better; the J call may be wrong. CDR3 sequence: CASSLEGGLHNEQFF. The base sequence is TGTGCCAGCAGCTTAGAGGGCGGGCTGCACAATGAGCAGTTCTTC.